These 9 T cell receptor beta chains were all obtained from the same sample, sequenced in a study of beta chain features in type 1 diabetes. The antigens for these receptors are not known. Study outcomes and limitations: A moderate, significant TCRB CDR3 shortening appeared in type 1 diabetes across four CD4+ subsets.

Since all of the isolated RNA was reverse transcribed, expressed TCRB transcripts were what got sequenced. Libraries were prepared by immunoSEQ multiplex PCR; TCRdb keeps only in-frame clonotypes and omits some of them. In the table there are about 370,000 clones, over 9% of which are singletons. Sequenced sample: central memory CD4+ T cells from blood. Receptor source: a man aged 25 to 40 with type 1 diabetes.

The chain combines TRBV5-6 with TRBJ1-3; the D gene is possibly TRBD1 (5 bases). Germline CDR1 and CDR2: SGHDT and YYEEEE. The V gene lost 1 base and the J gene lost 4 bases, with 18 bases spanning the gap. There are 17 residues in the CDR3. The DNA of the CDR3 is TGTGCCAGCAGCTTGTGGGGGTCGTGGGAGAAGGGAAACACCATATATTTT. This gives the protein CASSLWGSWEKGNTIYF.

The table lists this clone with a few counts. The chain links TRBV7-9 to TRBJ2-1, with D possibly being TRBD1 (6 bases). The CDR3 has 12 amino acids. The V end lost 2 bases, the J end lost 10 bases, and 9 bases lay between the germline ends. Germline CDR1 is SEHNR and CDR2 is FQNEAQ (reference sequence). The CDR3 protein is CASSLIGGEQFF. CDR3 DNA sequence: TGTGCCAGCAGCTTAATAGGGGGAGAGCAGTTCTTC.

This clone was seen only a few times. Additional DNA sequences in this sample encode the identical CDR3. The chain joins TRBV7-2 to TRBJ2-5, with D possibly being TRBD1 (6 bases). Germline V gene lookup returns CDR1 SGHTA and CDR2 FQGNSA. This CDR3 region has 13 residues. Trimming removed 1 base at V and 5 bases at J, with 8 bases between. CDR3 DNA sequence: TGTGCCAGCAGCTTAGGCAGGGGTGAGACCCAGTACTTC. Its translation: CASSLGRGETQYF.

The sample holds a few counts of this clone. The V gene is TRBV28, the J gene TRBJ2-6; a weak D match, TRBD2 (6 bases). The V end was cut by 7 bases, the J end by 2 bases, with 18 bases between. This CDR3 region has 17 residues. Germline loops: CDR1 MDHEN, CDR2 SYDVKM. The CDR3 DNA follows: TGTGCCAGCAATGCTCCGGGACTGGGCACTGGGGCCAACGTCCTGACTTTC. Translating it yields CASNAPGLGTGANVLTF.

This clone was detected a few times. The chain uses TRBV27 and TRBJ2-2; D gene uncertain. V was pared by 7 bases and J by 6 bases, with 15 bases between. CDR3 length: 14 residues. Germline V gene lookup returns CDR1 MNHEY and CDR2 SMNVEV (reference sequence). The DNA for the CDR3 is TGTGCCAGCACCCTTGATGCTAAGGCCGGGGAGCTGTTTTTT. Its translation: CASTLDAKAGELFF.

The sample holds many counts of this clone. As DNA, the CDR3 is TGTGCCAGCAGCGGCGGCCCAGGGTCGGGCTCCTACGAGCAGTACTTC. Translating it yields CASSGGPGSGSYEQYF. V usage is TRBV5-6 and J usage is TRBJ2-7, with TRBD1 as a possible D gene (5 bases). CDR3 length: 16 amino acids. Germline assignment: CDR1 SGHDT and CDR2 YYEEEE. With 4 bases removed from V and 0 bases from J, the gap between germline ends came to 17 bases.

This clone was seen ten or more times. The chain has TRBV7-9 and TRBJ2-2; tentative D call: TRBD1 (6 bases). This CDR3 comprises 15 residues. The germline V gene encodes CDR1 SEHNR and CDR2 FQNEAQ (reference sequence). V shed 5 bases and J shed 4 bases, with 14 bases lying between them. As DNA, the CDR3 is TGTGCCAGCAGCCCACAGGGTTCGACCACCGGGGAGCTGTTTTTT. Amino acid sequence: CASSPQGSTTGELFF.

This clone showed up just a few times. The chain is built from TRBV4-1 and TRBJ1-1, with D possibly TRBD1 on 6 matching bases. This CDR3 spans 15 amino acids. Germline V gene data show CDR1 as MGHRA and CDR2 as YSYEKL. The V and J ends lost 4 bases and 1 base respectively, with 13 bases between them. The CDR3 sequence: CASSLSPQGNTEAFF. The CDR3 DNA reads as TGCGCCAGCAGCCTGTCCCCACAGGGGAACACTGAAGCTTTCTTT.

The chain carries TRBV28 and TRBJ2-3; 8 bases are shared with TRBD2. V lost 6 bases to trimming and J lost 3 bases; unmatched junction nucleotides: 11. CDR1 and CDR2 (germline): MDHEN, SYDVKM. This CDR3 is 16 amino acids long. The CDR3 here is CASRREAGVGTDTQYF. The CDR3 bases are TGTGCCAGCAGGCGAGAAGCGGGAGTAGGGACAGATACGCAGTATTTT.